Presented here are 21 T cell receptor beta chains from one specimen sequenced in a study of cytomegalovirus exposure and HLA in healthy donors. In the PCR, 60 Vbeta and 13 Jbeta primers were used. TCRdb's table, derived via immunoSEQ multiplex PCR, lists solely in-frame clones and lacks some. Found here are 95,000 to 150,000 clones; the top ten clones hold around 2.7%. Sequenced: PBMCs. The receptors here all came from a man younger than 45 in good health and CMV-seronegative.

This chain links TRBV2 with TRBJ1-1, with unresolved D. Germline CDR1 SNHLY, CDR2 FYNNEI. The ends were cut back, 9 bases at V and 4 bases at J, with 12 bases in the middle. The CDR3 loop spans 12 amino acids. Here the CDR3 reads CASERVGTEAFF. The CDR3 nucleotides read TGTGCCAGTGAGCGGGTGGGCACTGAAGCTTTCTTT.

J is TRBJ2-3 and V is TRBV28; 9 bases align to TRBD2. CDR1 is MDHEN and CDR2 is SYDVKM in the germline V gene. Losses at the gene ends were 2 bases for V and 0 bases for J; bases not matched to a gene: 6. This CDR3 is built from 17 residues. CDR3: CASSLRTSALSTDTQYF. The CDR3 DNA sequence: TGTGCCAGCAGTTTACGGACTAGCGCTCTCAGCACAGATACGCAGTATTTT.

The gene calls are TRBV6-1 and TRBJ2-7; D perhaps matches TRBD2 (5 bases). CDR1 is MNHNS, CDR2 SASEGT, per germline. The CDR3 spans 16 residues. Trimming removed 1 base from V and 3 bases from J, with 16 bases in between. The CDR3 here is CASSEGEGLAVYEQYF. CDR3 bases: TGTGCCAGCAGTGAAGGGGAAGGGCTAGCTGTCTACGAGCAGTACTTC.

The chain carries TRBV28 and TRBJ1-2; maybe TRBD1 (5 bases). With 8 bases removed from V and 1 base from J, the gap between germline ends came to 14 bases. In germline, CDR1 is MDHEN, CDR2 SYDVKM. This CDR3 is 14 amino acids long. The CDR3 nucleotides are TGTGCCAGCCAGACAGAACTCAATAACTATGGCTACACCTTC. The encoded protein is CASQTELNNYGYTF.

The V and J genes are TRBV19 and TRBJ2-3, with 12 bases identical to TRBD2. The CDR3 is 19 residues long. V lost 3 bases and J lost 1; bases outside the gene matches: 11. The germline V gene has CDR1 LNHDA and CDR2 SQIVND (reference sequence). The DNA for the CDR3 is TGTGCCAGTAGTATGGAGACGACTAGCGGGAGTTGGGGCACAGATACGCAGTATTTT. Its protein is CASSMETTSGSWGTDTQYF.

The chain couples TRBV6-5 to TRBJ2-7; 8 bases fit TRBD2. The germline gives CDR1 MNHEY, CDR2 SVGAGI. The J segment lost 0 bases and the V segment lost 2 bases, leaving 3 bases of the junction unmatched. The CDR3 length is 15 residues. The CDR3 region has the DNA TGTGCCAGCAGTTACGACGCGGGAGGCTCCTACGAGCAGTACTTC. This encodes CASSYDAGGSYEQYF.

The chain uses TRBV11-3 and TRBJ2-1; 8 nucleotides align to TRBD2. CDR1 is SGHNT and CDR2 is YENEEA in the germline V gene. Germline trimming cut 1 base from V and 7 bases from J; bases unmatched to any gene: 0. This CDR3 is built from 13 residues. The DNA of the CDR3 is TGTGCCAGCAGCTTAGGACTAGCGAATGAGCAGTTCTTC. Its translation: CASSLGLANEQFF.

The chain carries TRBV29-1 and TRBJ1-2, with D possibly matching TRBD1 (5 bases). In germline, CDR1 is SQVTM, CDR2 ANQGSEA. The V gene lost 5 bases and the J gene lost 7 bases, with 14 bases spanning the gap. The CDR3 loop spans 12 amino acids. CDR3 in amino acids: CSVIGGVSGYTF. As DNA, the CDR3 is TGCAGCGTTATCGGGGGAGTAAGTGGCTACACCTTC.

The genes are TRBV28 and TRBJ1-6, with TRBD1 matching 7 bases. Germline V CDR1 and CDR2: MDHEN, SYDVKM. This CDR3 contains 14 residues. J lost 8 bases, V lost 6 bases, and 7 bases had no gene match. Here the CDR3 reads CASSRDRADSPLHF. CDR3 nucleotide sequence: TGTGCCAGCAGCCGAGACAGGGCGGATTCACCCCTCCACTTT.

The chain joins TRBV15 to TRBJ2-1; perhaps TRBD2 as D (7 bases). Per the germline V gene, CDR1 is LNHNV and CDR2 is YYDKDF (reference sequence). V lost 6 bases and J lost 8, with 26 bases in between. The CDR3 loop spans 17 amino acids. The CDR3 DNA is TGTGCCACCAGTCTTCAACATGGGGGGGGCGCGGGCGATGAGCAGTTCTTC. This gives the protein CATSLQHGGGAGDEQFF.

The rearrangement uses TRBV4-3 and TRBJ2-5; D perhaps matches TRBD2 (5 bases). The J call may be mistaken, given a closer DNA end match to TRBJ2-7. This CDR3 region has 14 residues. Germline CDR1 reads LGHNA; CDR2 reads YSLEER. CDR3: CASSQDGSSYEQYF. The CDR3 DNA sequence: TGCGCCAGCAGCCAAGATGGGAGCTCCTACGAGCAGTACTTC.

The CDR3 protein is CASSFPAVQETQYF. CDR3 nucleotides: TGTGCCAGCAGTTTTCCAGCGGTCCAAGAGACCCAGTACTTC. The chain carries TRBV28 and TRBJ2-5, with a tentative D call TRBD2 (5 bases). The CDR3 consists of 14 residues. Germline-derived CDR1 and CDR2 are MDHEN and SYDVKM. V was cut by 3 bases and J by 1 base, with 9 bases left in between.

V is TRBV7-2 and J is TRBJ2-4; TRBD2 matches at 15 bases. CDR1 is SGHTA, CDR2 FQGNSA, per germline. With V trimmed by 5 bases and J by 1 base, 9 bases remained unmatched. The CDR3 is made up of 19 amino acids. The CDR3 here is CASSPLGLAGGGAKNIQYF. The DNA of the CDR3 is TGTGCCAGCAGCCCCCTAGGACTAGCGGGAGGGGGGGCCAAAAACATTCAGTACTTC.

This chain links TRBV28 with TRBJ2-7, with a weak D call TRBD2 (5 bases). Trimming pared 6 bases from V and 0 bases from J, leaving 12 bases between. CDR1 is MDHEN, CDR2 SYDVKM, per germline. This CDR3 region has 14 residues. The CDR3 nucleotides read TGTGCCAGCAGACTTGGACTGACCTCCTACGAGCAGTACTTC. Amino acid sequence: CASRLGLTSYEQYF.

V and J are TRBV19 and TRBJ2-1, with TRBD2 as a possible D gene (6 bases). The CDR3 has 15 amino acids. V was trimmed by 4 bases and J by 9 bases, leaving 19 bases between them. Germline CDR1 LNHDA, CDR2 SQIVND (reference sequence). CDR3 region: CASSTTGAGEGEQFF. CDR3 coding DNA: TGTGCCAGTAGTACCACGGGAGCAGGTGAGGGTGAGCAGTTCTTC.

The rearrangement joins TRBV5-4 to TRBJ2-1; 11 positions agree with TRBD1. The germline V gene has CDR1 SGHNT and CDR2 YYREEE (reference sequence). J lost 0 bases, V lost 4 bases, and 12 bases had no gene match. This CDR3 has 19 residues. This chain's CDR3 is CASSGGDRGYPFSYNEQFF. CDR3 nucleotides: TGTGCCAGCAGCGGCGGGGACAGGGGGTACCCTTTCTCCTACAATGAGCAGTTCTTC.

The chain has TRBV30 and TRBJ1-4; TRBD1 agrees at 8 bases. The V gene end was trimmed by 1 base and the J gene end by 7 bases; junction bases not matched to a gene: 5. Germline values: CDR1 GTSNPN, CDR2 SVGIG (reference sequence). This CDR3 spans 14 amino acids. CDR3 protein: CAWSAGQGGEKLFF. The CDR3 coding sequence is TGTGCCTGGAGTGCCGGACAGGGAGGTGAAAAACTGTTTTTT.

DNA of the CDR3: TGCGCCAGCAGCTCCAGACTGGGCTCCTACGAGCAGTACTTC. Translation gives CASSSRLGSYEQYF. V usage is TRBV5-1 and J usage is TRBJ2-7; D uncertain. Trimming cost V 3 bases and J 0 bases, with 10 bases left between them. The CDR3 covers 14 residues. Germline CDR1 SGHRS, CDR2 YFSETQ.

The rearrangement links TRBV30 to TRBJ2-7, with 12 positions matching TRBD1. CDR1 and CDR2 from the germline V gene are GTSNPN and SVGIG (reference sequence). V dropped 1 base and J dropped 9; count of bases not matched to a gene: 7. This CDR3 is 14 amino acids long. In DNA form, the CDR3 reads TGTGCCTGGAGTGCGGGACAGGGGGCTGTGGGGCAGTACTTC. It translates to CAWSAGQGAVGQYF.

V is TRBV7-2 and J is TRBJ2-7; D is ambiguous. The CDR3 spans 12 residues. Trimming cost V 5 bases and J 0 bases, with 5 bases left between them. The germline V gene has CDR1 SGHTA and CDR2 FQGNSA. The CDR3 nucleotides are TGTGCCAGCAGCGCCTACTCCTACGAGCAGTACTTC. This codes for CASSAYSYEQYF.

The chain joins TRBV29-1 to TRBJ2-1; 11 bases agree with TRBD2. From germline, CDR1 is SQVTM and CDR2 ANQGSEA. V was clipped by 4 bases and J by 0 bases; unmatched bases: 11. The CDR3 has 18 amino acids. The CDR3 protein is CSVVGGLAGGNSYNEQFF. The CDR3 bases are TGCAGCGTTGTTGGTGGACTAGCGGGCGGAAACTCCTACAATGAGCAGTTCTTC.